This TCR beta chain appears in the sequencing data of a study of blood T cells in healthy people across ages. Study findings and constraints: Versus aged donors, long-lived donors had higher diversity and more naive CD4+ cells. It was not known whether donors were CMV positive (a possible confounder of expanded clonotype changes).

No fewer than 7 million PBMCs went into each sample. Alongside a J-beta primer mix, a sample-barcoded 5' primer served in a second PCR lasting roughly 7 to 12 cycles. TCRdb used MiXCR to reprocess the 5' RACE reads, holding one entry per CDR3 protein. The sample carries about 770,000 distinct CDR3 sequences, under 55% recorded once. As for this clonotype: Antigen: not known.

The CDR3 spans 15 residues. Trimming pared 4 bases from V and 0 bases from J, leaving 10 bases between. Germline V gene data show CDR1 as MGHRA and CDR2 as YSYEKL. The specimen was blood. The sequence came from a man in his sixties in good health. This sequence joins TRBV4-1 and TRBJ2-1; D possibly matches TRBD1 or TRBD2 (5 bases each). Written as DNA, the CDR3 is TGCGCCAGCAGCCTCGCTGGGACCTCCTACAATGAGCAGTTCTTC. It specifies CASSLAGTSYNEQFF.